This T cell receptor beta chain was recovered during a study of cytomegalovirus exposure and HLA in healthy donors. Study-level findings and limits: Many donors carried some public TCRs, although rarity characterized most TCR sequences. For cytomegalovirus status, the classifier reportedly gave diagnoses with high specificity and sensitivity.

TCRdb's table, derived via immunoSEQ multiplex PCR, lists solely in-frame clones and lacks some. In the table there are 200,000 to 250,000 clones, about 86% of which are singletons. V lost 2 bases to trimming and J lost 4 bases; unmatched junction nucleotides: 8. The CDR3 loop spans 17 amino acids. Germline V lookup: CDR1 MGHRA, CDR2 YSYEKL. As for this clone: Antigen: not known.

It was the approximately 130-subject validation cohort, separate from the approximately 620-subject first cohort, to which the donors belonged. The clonotype was recovered from a woman in her late teens or twenties in good health and CMV-seronegative. This chain joins TRBV4-1 and TRBJ2-1; TRBD2 matches at 10 bases. Sequences were obtained from PBMCs. The CDR3 here is CASSQKGLAGDYNEQFF. The CDR3 DNA sequence: TGCGCCAGCAGCCAAAAAGGGCTAGCGGGGGATTACAATGAGCAGTTCTTC.